Given below is one TCR beta chain in context. The data were obtained in a study of blood T cell repertoires in COVID-19. Turning to the study itself: Sites across the United States, Italy and Spain contributed samples from acute and convalescent COVID-19.

Original analysis: For nucleated cells, counts were estimated from reference gene primer amplification. Profiling relied on immunoSEQ multiplex PCR, and the TCRdb table lists in-frame clones only, not all of them. D and trimming come from the DNA, and the V and J calls and clone size come from that table. The sample lists roughly 240,000 clones, more than 70% seen once, with roughly 2.4% in the top ten. Looked up from germline, CDR1 is SGDLS and CDR2 is YYNGEE. The CDR3 has 17 amino acids. With V trimmed by 4 bases and J by 8 bases, 17 bases remained unmatched. In assigning cohorts, the study relied on participant-reported clinical history.

Sequenced: PBMCs or T cells enriched from blood (not recorded which). This rearrangement joins TRBV9 to TRBJ1-4; 7 nucleotides align to TRBD1. The sequence was obtained from a woman aged 40 to 49 with acute COVID-19. The CDR3: CASSPRRGELHWEKLFF. The CDR3 DNA reads TGTGCCAGCAGCCCTCGCAGGGGGGAATTGCACTGGGAAAAACTGTTTTTT.